The 3 T cell receptor beta chains below all came from one sample that was sequenced in a study of blood T cell repertoires in COVID-19. TCRdb's table, derived via immunoSEQ multiplex PCR, lists solely in-frame clones and lacks some. The sample carries 220,000 or so clones, around 84% recorded once. The specimen sequenced was peripheral blood. The receptors shown here come from a woman aged 55-70 years who had recovered from COVID-19.

The rearrangement joins TRBV6-1 to TRBJ1-2, with D possibly being TRBD1 (5 bases). Germline values: CDR1 MNHNS, CDR2 SASEGT. CDR3 length equals 13 residues. The V and J ends lost 3 bases and 3 bases respectively, with 8 bases between them. CDR3 sequence (DNA): TGTGCCAGCAGTGAGACAGCAGACTATGGCTACACCTTC. The encoded protein is CASSETADYGYTF.

In the case of this clone: One junction end disagrees with the germline gene, perhaps due to a read error. V and J are TRBV19 and TRBJ1-2; D gene uncertain. CDR3 size: 13 residues. CDR1 LNHDA and CDR2 SQIVND come from the germline V gene (reference sequence). The CDR3 nucleotides are TGCGCGGAACCGGACGGGGTTAACTATGGCTACACCTTC. Protein product: CAEPDGVNYGYTF.

This clone was counted only a few times. This chain connects TRBV3-1 (or the pseudogene TRBV3-2) to TRBJ2-1; 10 nucleotides align to TRBD2. The CDR3 spans 17 residues. The ends lost 0 bases at V and 3 bases at J; junction bases unmatched: 5. The germline V gene encodes CDR1 LGHDT and CDR2 YNNKEL (reference sequence). CDR3 in amino acids: CASSQELLAGNYNEQFF. In DNA, the CDR3 is TGTGCCAGCAGCCAAGAATTACTAGCGGGGAACTACAATGAGCAGTTCTTC.